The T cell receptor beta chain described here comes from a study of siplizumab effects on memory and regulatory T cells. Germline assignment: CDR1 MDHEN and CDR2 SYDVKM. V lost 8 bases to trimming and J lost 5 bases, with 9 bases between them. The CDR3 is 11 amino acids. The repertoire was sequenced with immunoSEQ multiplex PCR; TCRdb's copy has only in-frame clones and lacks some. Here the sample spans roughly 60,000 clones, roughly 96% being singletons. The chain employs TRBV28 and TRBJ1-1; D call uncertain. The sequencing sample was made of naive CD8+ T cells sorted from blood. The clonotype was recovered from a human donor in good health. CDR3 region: CASHWGTEAFF. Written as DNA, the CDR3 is TGTGCCAGCCATTGGGGTACTGAAGCTTTCTTT.